The 27 T cell receptor beta chains below were found in one sample sequenced in a study of T cells in Graves' hyperthyroidism and ophthalmopathy. The CDR3 regions of TCR beta were amplified from RNA transcripts. The HTBI set primed first-round TCR CDR3 RT-PCR. MiXCR, run by TCRdb on the multiplex PCR reads, gives a single entry per CDR3 protein. The sample lists hundreds of thousands of distinct CDR3 sequences, 14% to 15% seen once, with about 4.5% in the top ten. The sample taken for sequencing was blood. The origin of the receptors is a woman in her thirties or forties with Graves' ophthalmopathy.

This clonotype was observed many times. The CDR3 loop is CASWRTGHGNTIYF. For the CDR3, the DNA is TGTGCCAGTTGGAGGACAGGGCACGGAAACACCATATATTTT. The V gene is TRBV19, the J gene TRBJ1-3; 8 nucleotides line up with TRBD1. Germline CDR1 and CDR2: LNHDA and SQIVND (reference sequence). Trimming cost V 8 bases and J 4 bases; bases outside gene matches: 7. The CDR3 covers 14 residues.

Ten or more counts support this clonotype. J is TRBJ1-6 and V is TRBV5-1; the D is unclear. Trimming cost V 4 bases and J 8 bases, with 16 bases left between them. From germline, CDR1 is SGHRS and CDR2 YFSETQ. CDR3 length: 15 amino acids. The CDR3 DNA follows: TGCGCCAGCAGCACCGATCGGGTAGAGTATTCACCCCTCCACTTT. Its protein is CASSTDRVEYSPLHF.

There are a few counts of this clonotype. The J gene is TRBJ1-1, the V gene TRBV20-1; no reliable D call. V lost 0 bases, J lost 1 base, and 6 bases lay in between. The germline V gene has CDR1 DFQATT and CDR2 SNEGSKA (reference sequence). CDR3 size: 13 residues. The CDR3 reads CSAREKGNTEAFF. CDR3 coding DNA: TGCAGTGCTAGAGAGAAAGGGAACACTGAAGCTTTCTTT.

This clonotype has at least ten counts. The chain links TRBV28 to TRBJ2-4; a possible D gene is TRBD1 (5 bases). Trimming removed 3 bases at V and 5 bases at J, with 11 bases between. The CDR3 runs to 14 residues. The germline V gene has CDR1 MDHEN and CDR2 SYDVKM. For the CDR3, the DNA is TGTGCCAGCAGTTTCCAGGGCAGGGAAAACATTCAGTACTTC. As protein: CASSFQGRENIQYF. Together with reference TRBV28 and TRBJ2-4, the CDR3 gives the full variable domain: DVKVTQSSRYLVKRTGEKVFLECVQDMDHENMFWYRQDPGLGLRLIYFSYDVKMKEKGDIPEGYSVSREKKERFSLILESASTNQTSMYLCASSFQGRENIQYFGAGTRLSVL.

The chain combines TRBV10-2 with TRBJ2-5, with 11 positions matching TRBD1. Unmatched junction bases numbered 7, after V lost 2 bases and J lost 5 bases. The CDR3 is 16 amino acids. Germline V CDR1 and CDR2: WSHSY, SAAADI. The CDR3 sequence is CASSEIAGTGGETQYF. In nucleotides, the CDR3 is TGCGCCAGCAGTGAGATCGCCGGGACAGGGGGGGAGACCCAGTACTTC.

There are many counts of this clonotype. The junction does not match germline at one end; this may be a read error. The chain uses TRBV7-9 and TRBJ1-2; D not resolved. Germline V gives CDR1 SEHNR, CDR2 FQNEAQ (reference sequence). The CDR3 length is 15 residues. The CDR3 DNA sequence: TGTGCCAGCAGCTTAGCTTGGGGTACGGACTACGGCTACACCTTC. Translation gives CASSLAWGTDYGYTF.

This clonotype has a count of ten or more. V and J are TRBV30 and TRBJ1-1, with TRBD1 matching 7 bases. CDR1 and CDR2 from the germline V gene are GTSNPN and SVGIG (reference sequence). Trimming took 6 bases from V and 0 from J; bases not matched to a gene: 10. The CDR3 is 15 residues long. This CDR3 is CACHRQGPMNTEAFF. The CDR3 DNA follows: TGTGCCTGCCACCGACAGGGACCCATGAACACTGAAGCTTTCTTT.

At least ten counts were recorded for this clonotype. The V gene is TRBV4-1, the J gene TRBJ2-5; perhaps TRBD1 as D (6 bases). Germline V gene data show CDR1 as MGHRA and CDR2 as YSYEKL. This CDR3 is 16 amino acids long. With 4 bases removed from V and 5 bases from J, the gap between germline ends came to 20 bases. Here the CDR3 DNA reads TGCGCCAGCAGCCTCCAGGGTACAGGGCTGACGGAGACCCAGTACTTC. Translated: CASSLQGTGLTETQYF.

This clonotype has only a few counts. This chain uses TRBV24-1 with TRBJ1-1; 8 nucleotides line up with TRBD1. Germline assignment: CDR1 KGHDR and CDR2 SFDVKD. V lost 6 bases and J lost 1; bases outside the gene matches: 3. The length of the CDR3 is 14 residues. The CDR3 loop reads CATSPGGANTEAFF. The CDR3 DNA sequence: TGTGCCACCAGTCCAGGGGGCGCGAACACTGAAGCTTTCTTT.

This clonotype has ten or more counts. This rearrangement joins TRBV4-1 to TRBJ1-1, with 10 bases aligning to TRBD1. The CDR3 spans 15 residues. The V segment lost 4 bases and the J segment 1 base; nucleotides outside the gene matches: 3. CDR1 and CDR2 (germline): MGHRA, YSYEKL. CDR3 DNA: TGCGCCAGCAGCCGACAGGGGGCGGAGAACACTGAAGCTTTCTTT. It is translated as CASSRQGAENTEAFF.

DNA for the CDR3: TGTGCCACCGCAGGGACAGGAGATTACGAGCAGTACTTC. Its translation is CATAGTGDYEQYF. This sequence joins TRBV24-1 and TRBJ2-7, with 8 nucleotides matching TRBD1. CDR3 length equals 13 residues. Germline V gene sequence: CDR1 KGHDR, CDR2 SFDVKD. The J segment lost 4 bases and the V segment lost 9 bases, leaving 7 bases of the junction unmatched.

This clonotype was observed at least ten times. The chain is built from TRBV7-9 and TRBJ2-5; the match to TRBD2 covers 9 bases. Germline V lookup: CDR1 SEHNR, CDR2 FQNEAQ (reference sequence). This CDR3 region has 15 residues. V dropped 3 bases and J dropped 3; count of bases not matched to a gene: 5. The CDR3 DNA sequence: TGTGCCAGCAGCTTCCGGCGGGAGGGGAAAGAGACCCAGTACTTC. As protein: CASSFRREGKETQYF. Full variable domain (rest looked up from reference TRBV7-9 and TRBJ2-5): DTGVSQNPRHKITKRGQNVTFRCDPISEHNRLYWYRQTLGQGPEFLTYFQNEAQLEKSRLLSDRFSAERPKGSFSTLEIQRTEQGDSAMYLCASSFRREGKETQYFGPGTRLLVL.

This clonotype was found many times. The chain joins TRBV28 to TRBJ2-3; the D gene is possibly TRBD2 (5 bases). CDR1 and CDR2 from the germline V gene are MDHEN and SYDVKM. V dropped 5 bases and J dropped 3 bases, with 12 bases sitting between them. The CDR3 length is 14 residues. DNA for the CDR3: TGTGCCAGCAGTCCGGGCAGGAGGACAGATACGCAGTATTTT. This gives the protein CASSPGRRTDTQYF.

This clonotype has a count of ten or more. The V and J genes are TRBV6-1 and TRBJ1-1; TRBD1 matches at 8 bases. Trimming cost V 8 bases and J 6 bases; bases outside gene matches: 14. The germline V gene encodes CDR1 MNHNS and CDR2 SASEGT. This CDR3 is 15 amino acids long. CDR3 protein: CASVRGLSWGAEAFF. The CDR3 DNA reads TGTGCCAGCGTCAGGGGGCTCAGTTGGGGTGCTGAAGCTTTCTTT.

This clonotype was observed many times. The chain employs TRBV18 and TRBJ2-7; 10 positions agree with TRBD2. Germline trimming cut 3 bases from V and 2 bases from J; bases unmatched to any gene: 4. The CDR3 has 15 amino acids. In germline, CDR1 is KGHSH, CDR2 LQKENI. CDR3 DNA sequence: TGTGCCAGCTCACCGAATAGCGGGGGGACCTACGAGCAGTACTTC. Translating it yields CASSPNSGGTYEQYF.

This clonotype was counted only a few times. This rearrangement joins TRBV29-1 to TRBJ1-5; 9 nucleotides line up with TRBD1. This CDR3 contains 14 residues. Germline assignment: CDR1 SQVTM and CDR2 ANQGSEA. V gave up 4 bases and J gave up 4 bases; unmatched junction bases: 5. DNA for the CDR3: TGCAGCGTTGCGACCGGGACAGGGAATCAGCCCCAGCATTTT. Translation: CSVATGTGNQPQHF.

V and J are TRBV3-1 and TRBJ2-7; the D is unclear. CDR1 is LGHDT, CDR2 YNNKEL, per germline (reference sequence). This CDR3 is 15 amino acids long. V lost 0 bases, J lost 0 bases, and 9 bases lay in between. As DNA, the CDR3 is TGTGCCAGCAGCCAAGATCAGTGGGACTCCTACGAGCAGTACTTC. Translating it yields CASSQDQWDSYEQYF.

This clonotype has at least ten counts. The rearrangement links TRBV28 to TRBJ1-1; D unclear. CDR3 length: 11 amino acids. V lost 6 bases and J lost 7, with 9 bases in between. Germline assignment: CDR1 MDHEN and CDR2 SYDVKM. CDR3 loop: CASSPGNEAFF. The CDR3 DNA sequence: TGTGCCAGCAGCCCCGGGAATGAAGCTTTCTTT.

This clonotype has ten or more counts. The V and J genes are TRBV19 and TRBJ2-2; TRBD2 aligns across 7 bases. Trimming cost V 5 bases and J 5 bases; bases outside gene matches: 8. The V gene's germline CDR1 is LNHDA and CDR2 SQIVND (reference sequence). The CDR3 sequence is 15 residues long. The CDR3 spells CASSPGGRMTGELFF. CDR3 nucleotides: TGTGCCAGTAGTCCGGGGGGACGGATGACCGGGGAGCTGTTTTTT.

This clonotype came up many times. The chain recombines TRBV6-2 or TRBV6-3 with TRBJ2-2; no clear D. Germline V lookup: CDR1 MNHEY, CDR2 SVGEGT. The V gene lost 7 bases and the J gene lost 0 bases, with 15 bases spanning the gap. CDR3 size: 16 residues. The CDR3 sequence is CASILRGNPNTGELFF. The CDR3 DNA reads TGTGCCAGCATCTTGCGTGGAAACCCGAACACCGGGGAGCTGTTTTTT.

This clonotype was seen repeatedly, ten times or more. This chain's CDR3 is CATSDLASARDGMNTEAFF. For the CDR3, the DNA is TGTGCCACCAGTGATTTGGCCAGCGCCCGGGATGGCATGAACACTGAAGCTTTCTTT. The gene calls are TRBV24-1 and TRBJ1-1; D remains ambiguous. CDR3 size: 19 residues. CDR1 is KGHDR and CDR2 is SFDVKD in the germline V gene. Trimming cost V 0 bases and J 0 bases, with 19 bases left between them.

This clonotype was recorded at least ten times. This chain connects TRBV7-9 to TRBJ1-1, with 7 positions matching TRBD1. Germline CDR1 and CDR2: SEHNR and FQNEAQ (reference sequence). CDR3 length: 12 amino acids. Trimming removed 4 bases from V and 7 bases from J; junction bases left unmatched: 3. This CDR3 reads CASSSGQDEAFF. DNA for the CDR3: TGTGCCAGCAGCTCCGGACAGGATGAAGCTTTCTTT.

This clonotype showed up many times. The chain recombines TRBV27 with TRBJ2-7, with 7 bases lining up with TRBD1. Germline V gives CDR1 MNHEY, CDR2 SMNVEV (reference sequence). This CDR3 spans 14 amino acids. The J segment lost 3 bases and the V segment lost 4 bases, leaving 6 bases of the junction unmatched. The CDR3 loop is CASSSADRVYEQYF. Here the CDR3 DNA reads TGTGCCAGCAGTTCAGCCGACAGGGTCTACGAGCAGTACTTC.

This clonotype was seen many times. The chain is built from TRBV6-1 and TRBJ2-7, with 7 bases matching TRBD2. V lost 2 bases and J lost 3; bases outside the gene matches: 7. The germline V gene encodes CDR1 MNHNS and CDR2 SASEGT. This CDR3 region has 15 residues. The CDR3: CASSESGGGFYEQYF. The CDR3 region has the DNA TGTGCCAGCAGTGAATCCGGGGGAGGGTTCTACGAGCAGTACTTC.

V gene TRBV6-1 combines with J gene TRBJ2-5; 14 bases line up with TRBD2. V dropped 7 bases and J dropped 4; count of bases not matched to a gene: 8. The CDR3 length is 16 residues. Germline V gene lookup returns CDR1 MNHNS and CDR2 SASEGT. The CDR3 reads CASTQGLAGDGETQYF. For the CDR3, the DNA is TGTGCCAGCACCCAGGGACTAGCGGGAGACGGAGAGACCCAGTACTTC.

In this sample, this clonotype turned up many times. The rearrangement links TRBV7-6 to TRBJ2-2; 14 bases fit TRBD2. The V segment lost 4 bases and the J segment 8 bases; nucleotides outside the gene matches: 9. Germline V gene lookup returns CDR1 SGHVS and CDR2 FNYEAQ. CDR3 length: 17 residues. CDR3 in DNA: TGTGCCAGCAGCTGGACTAGCGGGAGGAGTTCATCGGGGGAGCTGTTTTTT. It translates to CASSWTSGRSSSGELFF.

This clonotype was observed at least ten times. The chain joins TRBV7-6 to TRBJ2-7; D might be TRBD2 (7 bases). Trimming stripped 4 bases from V and 4 bases from J, with 20 bases between. The CDR3 has 16 residues. Germline CDR1 reads SGHVS; CDR2 reads FNYEAQ. The CDR3, as DNA: TGTGCCAGCAGCTGGGGGCCGGCGGGAGTTTGGTACGAGCAGTACTTC. Translation gives CASSWGPAGVWYEQYF. Using reference TRBV7-6 and TRBJ2-7 for the parts outside the CDR3, the full variable domain is GAGVSQSPRYKVTKRGQDVALRCDPISGHVSLYWYRQALGQGPEFLTYFNYEAQQDKSGLPNDRFSAERPEGSISTLTIQRTEQRDSAMYRCASSWGPAGVWYEQYFGPGTRLTVT.